The 31 T cell receptor beta chains reported below all come from one sample, sequenced in a study of post-analysis software for immune sequencing data. General study results and limits: Four to six TRBV segments were more frequent in patients than controls; TRBV5-6, TRBV5-1 and TRBV20-1 belonged to this group.

These receptors lack a known antigen. Libraries were made from TCR beta cDNA, and they carried unique molecular identifiers. One entry per CDR3 protein, called by TCRdb with MiXCR from the PCR reads. The table lists roughly 600,000 distinct CDR3 sequences, roughly 45% of them singletons. The source material was blood. The source is a girl aged 10-17 years with multiple sclerosis.

The chain is built from TRBV24-1 and TRBJ1-6; D not resolved. The germline gives CDR1 KGHDR, CDR2 SFDVKD. The V gene lost 7 bases and the J gene lost 3 bases, with 6 bases spanning the gap. The CDR3 is made up of 13 amino acids. The CDR3 here is CATRGGYNSPLHF. The CDR3 coding sequence is TGTGCCACCAGAGGCGGCTATAATTCACCCCTCCACTTT.

The chain is built from TRBV12-3 or TRBV12-4 and TRBJ2-1; possible D gene TRBD2, 6 bases. The CDR3 runs to 16 residues. V lost 2 bases to trimming and J lost 7 bases, with 18 bases between them. Written as DNA, the CDR3 is TGTGCCAGCAGTTTACCCGGGCCCGGTCGGGGGAATGAGCAGTTCTTC. Its translation is CASSLPGPGRGNEQFF.

The sample holds a few counts of this clonotype. This chain uses TRBV29-1 with TRBJ2-3; a possible D gene is TRBD2 (7 bases). Germline V lookup: CDR1 SQVTM, CDR2 ANQGSEA. This CDR3 region has 12 residues. V lost 7 bases to trimming and J lost 4 bases, with 12 bases between them. CDR3 loop: CSEGGGADTQYF. The CDR3 DNA reads as TGCAGCGAGGGCGGGGGCGCAGATACGCAGTATTTT.

The chain carries TRBV7-2 and TRBJ2-2; 7 bases are a match to TRBD1. The CDR3 is made up of 17 amino acids. J gave up 5 bases and V 4 bases, and 13 bases lay outside the gene matches. CDR1 is SGHTA and CDR2 is FQGNSA in the germline V gene. The DNA of the CDR3 is TGTGCCAGCAGCTCTCGACAGGGTGAAGGGTTTACCGGGGAGCTGTTTTTT. It yields the protein CASSSRQGEGFTGELFF. Combining the CDR3 with reference TRBV7-2 and TRBJ2-2 gives the whole variable domain GAGVSQSPSNKVTEKGKDVELRCDPISGHTALYWYRQSLGQGLEFLIYFQGNSAPDKSGLPSDRFSAERTGGSVSTLTIQRTQQEDSAVYLCASSSRQGEGFTGELFFGEGSRLTVL.

The V call is TRBV27, the J call TRBJ2-7, with 8 bases matching TRBD2. With 8 bases clipped from V and 3 bases from J, the junction kept 6 bases outside the gene matches. This CDR3 region has 13 residues. From germline, CDR1 is MNHEY and CDR2 SMNVEV (reference sequence). CDR3 amino acids: CASCPSGSYEQYF. CDR3 DNA sequence: TGTGCCAGCTGTCCAAGCGGGAGCTACGAGCAGTACTTC.

This clonotype was counted only a few times. This sequence joins TRBV20-1 and TRBJ2-7; 7 nucleotides line up with TRBD2. V trimming: 6 bases; J trimming: 4 bases; junction bases outside the gene matches: 12. The CDR3 consists of 14 residues. CDR1 is DFQATT and CDR2 is SNEGSKA in the germline V gene (reference sequence). The CDR3, as DNA: TGCAGTGCCGTGAGTGGGAGGGCCGGATACGAGCAGTACTTC. Amino acids: CSAVSGRAGYEQYF.

This clonotype was found a few times. CDR3 coding DNA: TGTGCCAGCAGGGACATGGACAGGGCTTACGAGCAGTACTTC. It is translated as CASRDMDRAYEQYF. V usage is TRBV2 and J usage is TRBJ2-7; 8 bases match TRBD1. Trimming cost V 6 bases and J 4 bases; bases outside gene matches: 8. This CDR3 is 14 amino acids long. Per the germline V gene, CDR1 is SNHLY and CDR2 is FYNNEI.

This clonotype came up once. V gene TRBV5-1 combines with J gene TRBJ1-4; D not resolved. Trimming pared 0 bases from V and 7 bases from J, leaving 7 bases between. The germline CDR1 and CDR2 sequences are SGHRS and YFSETQ. The CDR3 contains 13 residues. CDR3 sequence reads: CASSLGSREKLFF. The DNA for the CDR3 is TGCGCCAGCAGCTTGGGGTCCCGTGAAAAACTGTTTTTT. Full variable domain (remainder filled in from reference TRBV5-1 and TRBJ1-4): KAGVTQTPRYLIKTRGQQVTLSCSPISGHRSVSWYQQTPGQGLQFLFEYFSETQRNKGNFPGRFSGRQFSNSRSEMNVSTLELGDSALYLCASSLGSREKLFFGSGTQLSVL.

The rearrangement links TRBV10-3 to TRBJ2-1; the D is unclear. This CDR3 is 11 amino acids long. V was pared by 4 bases and J by 7 bases, with 5 bases between. CDR1 and CDR2 (germline): ENHRY, SYGVKD. The CDR3 here is CAISVANEQFF. Written as DNA, the CDR3 is TGTGCCATCAGTGTGGCAAATGAGCAGTTCTTC.

This clonotype appeared a single time. CDR3 bases: TGCAGTGCTCGACTAGCGGGGGCAGAGACCCAGTACTTC. Its translation: CSARLAGAETQYF. The chain has TRBV20-1 and TRBJ2-5; 12 bases agree with TRBD2. CDR3 length equals 13 residues. Germline V gene lookup returns CDR1 DFQATT and CDR2 SNEGSKA (reference sequence). V lost 5 bases and J lost 4; bases outside the gene matches: 2.

The chain joins TRBV2 to TRBJ1-1; D may be TRBD1 (6 bases). Germline loops: CDR1 SNHLY, CDR2 FYNNEI. V was pared by 8 bases and J by 6 bases, with 22 bases between. The CDR3 extends over 15 amino acids. In DNA, the CDR3 is TGTGCCAGCCTTGGCAGGTTAAGTAGGGGGGCTGAAGCTTTCTTT. It translates to CASLGRLSRGAEAFF.

The CDR3 DNA is TGTGCCAGCCCACTCGGGGGTGAAAAACTGTTTTTT. It codes for CASPLGGEKLFF. The chain combines TRBV18 with TRBJ1-4; D is perhaps TRBD1 (5 bases). This CDR3 is built from 12 residues. Germline CDR1 and CDR2: KGHSH and LQKENI. The V gene lost 8 bases and the J gene lost 7 bases, with 11 bases spanning the gap.

The rearrangement uses TRBV12-3 or TRBV12-4 and TRBJ2-1; 10 nucleotides agree with TRBD2. V shed 5 bases and J 3 bases; nucleotides not matched to a gene: 4. The CDR3 length is 15 residues. CDR3 amino acids: CASSDSGGIYNEQFF. Here the CDR3 DNA reads TGTGCCAGCAGTGATAGCGGGGGGATCTACAATGAGCAGTTCTTC.

In DNA, the CDR3 is TGTGCCTGGAGTGCCTCAGCGGTAGCCAAAAACATTCAGTACTTC. It codes for CAWSASAVAKNIQYF. The chain is built from TRBV30 and TRBJ2-4; tentatively, D is TRBD2 (5 bases). V lost 1 base, J lost 0 bases, and 10 bases lay in between. Looked up from germline, CDR1 is GTSNPN and CDR2 is SVGIG (reference sequence). The CDR3 loop spans 15 amino acids. The entire variable domain, with the rest obtained from reference TRBV30 and TRBJ2-4, is as follows: SQTIHQWPATLVQPVGSPLSLECTVEGTSNPNLYWYRQAAGRGLQLLFYSVGIGQISSEVPQNLSASRPQDRQFILSSKKLLLSDSGFYLCAWSASAVAKNIQYFGAGTRLSVL.

V usage is TRBV11-2 and J usage is TRBJ2-4, with D unclear. The J call may be in error: the DNA end matches TRBJ2-7 better. CDR3 size: 13 residues. CDR1 and CDR2 from the germline V gene are SGHAT and FQNNGV. Here the CDR3 reads CASRGLGRYEQYF. The CDR3 DNA follows: TGTGCCAGCAGGGGCCTTGGGCGTTACGAGCAGTACTTC.

V and J are TRBV5-1 and TRBJ2-7; 8 bases map to TRBD2. The CDR3 covers 14 residues. Germline V CDR1 and CDR2: SGHRS, YFSETQ. Trimming cost V 3 bases and J 4 bases; bases outside gene matches: 6. The DNA of the CDR3 is TGCGCCAGCAGCTCGGGACTAGATAGGTACGAGCAGTACTTC. Protein product: CASSSGLDRYEQYF.

The chain combines TRBV12-1 with TRBJ2-5; the listed D gene, TRBD2, was not tested against the DNA. TRBV12-1 is given as a pseudogene. The CDR3 has 16 amino acids. In nucleotides, the CDR3 is TGTGCCAGCAGACGGGAGTGGGCCTCCTACCAAGAGACCCAGTACTTC. Residues: CASRREWASYQETQYF.

The V and J genes are TRBV30 and TRBJ2-5; possibly TRBD1 or TRBD2 for D (5 bases each). The germline V and J ends were trimmed by 2 bases and 6 bases, with 7 bases remaining between them. CDR1 is GTSNPN, CDR2 SVGIG, per germline (reference sequence). CDR3 length: 11 residues. CDR3 coding DNA: TGTGCCTGGAGTAGGGGACAGACCCAGTACTTC. Protein: CAWSRGQTQYF.

The V gene is TRBV7-2, the J gene TRBJ2-2; 9 positions match TRBD2. With V trimmed by 3 bases and J by 5 bases, 7 bases remained unmatched. CDR3 length: 16 residues. The germline V gene has CDR1 SGHTA and CDR2 FQGNSA. CDR3 nucleotides: TGTGCCAGCAGCTTCGATAGCGGGGGAGGGACCGGGGAGCTGTTTTTT. It encodes CASSFDSGGGTGELFF.

The chain links TRBV2 to TRBJ1-1; D remains unclear. Trimming left V 9 bases short and J 5 bases short, with 13 bases between. This CDR3 spans 12 amino acids. CDR1 and CDR2 (germline): SNHLY, FYNNEI. DNA of the CDR3: TGTGCCAGGGAACGTGGGGAGACTGAAGCTTTCTTT. This gives the protein CARERGETEAFF.

This rearrangement joins TRBV7-2 to TRBJ2-1; 10 nucleotides agree with TRBD2. Germline values: CDR1 SGHTA, CDR2 FQGNSA. V lost 5 bases, J lost 6 bases, and 7 bases stayed unmatched. The CDR3 covers 15 residues. The DNA for the CDR3 is TGTGCCAGCAGCCGAACTAGCGGGACTTCCAATGAGCAGTTCTTC. Translation gives CASSRTSGTSNEQFF.

Notes on this clonotype: One end of the junction does not line up with germline, which may come from a read error. The V gene is TRBV7-2, the J gene TRBJ2-5; D remains ambiguous. The CDR3 is 13 amino acids. Germline V gene lookup returns CDR1 SGHTA and CDR2 FQGNSA. Written as DNA, the CDR3 is TGTGCCAGCAGCTCAAAAGGCCAAGGGACCCAGTACTTC. Amino acids: CASSSKGQGTQYF.

The sample holds a few counts of this clonotype. The chain recombines TRBV5-1 with TRBJ2-7, with no clear D. V was trimmed by 0 bases and J by 2 bases, leaving 6 bases between them. The CDR3 contains 13 residues. Germline-derived CDR1 and CDR2 are SGHRS and YFSETQ. The CDR3 coding sequence is TGCGCCAGCAGCTTGGCACCAGCCTACGAGCAGTACTTC. Translation: CASSLAPAYEQYF.

This sequence joins TRBV4-1 and TRBJ2-5; TRBD2 agrees at 10 bases. With 4 bases clipped from V and 1 base from J, the junction kept 3 bases outside the gene matches. Germline loops: CDR1 MGHRA, CDR2 YSYEKL. The CDR3 is made up of 15 amino acids. The CDR3 nucleotides read TGCGCCAGCAGCCTCATAGCGGGGGGCCAAGAGACCCAGTACTTC. This encodes CASSLIAGGQETQYF.

This clonotype was counted a few times. The chain is built from TRBV12-3 or TRBV12-4 and TRBJ2-1; 12 nucleotides align to TRBD2. The V segment lost 6 bases and the J segment 6 bases; nucleotides outside the gene matches: 15. The CDR3 sequence is 18 residues long. As DNA, the CDR3 is TGTGCCAGCAGCCCTAGAGGGCCTCTAGCGGGGGGGCTCAATGAGCAGTTCTTC. The encoded protein is CASSPRGPLAGGLNEQFF.

The rearrangement uses TRBV3-1 and TRBJ2-3; no clear D gene. The ends were cut back, 2 bases at V and 3 bases at J, with 9 bases in the middle. This CDR3 is built from 14 residues. Germline CDR1 reads LGHDT; CDR2 reads YNNKEL (reference sequence). CDR3 DNA: TGTGCCAGCAGCCAAAAGTGGGGTACAGATACGCAGTATTTT. It translates to CASSQKWGTDTQYF.

The chain couples TRBV14 to TRBJ2-5, with 8 bases fitting TRBD1. Germline V gene lookup returns CDR1 SGHDN and CDR2 FVKESK. J gave up 4 bases and V 4 bases, and 11 bases lay outside the gene matches. The length of the CDR3 is 16 residues. DNA for the CDR3: TGTGCCAGCAGCCCCTTGAGGACAGGGCAGCGAGAGACCCAGTACTTC. Protein: CASSPLRTGQRETQYF.

The chain combines TRBV6-6 with TRBJ2-1; no reliable D call. The V and J ends lost 6 bases and 6 bases respectively, with 9 bases between them. From germline, CDR1 is MNHNY and CDR2 SVGAGI (reference sequence). The CDR3 has 12 amino acids. The CDR3 coding sequence is TGTGCCAGCAGACCATACCTCAATGAGCAGTTCTTC. This gives the protein CASRPYLNEQFF.

The J gene is TRBJ1-5, the V gene TRBV5-1, with D possibly TRBD1 on 6 matching bases. Trimming stripped 0 bases from V and 5 bases from J, with 12 bases between. This CDR3 has 15 amino acids. Looked up from germline, CDR1 is SGHRS and CDR2 is YFSETQ. CDR3 amino acids: CASSLGPGADQPQHF. DNA of the CDR3: TGCGCCAGCAGCTTGGGTCCAGGGGCGGATCAGCCCCAGCATTTT.

V is TRBV20-1 and J is TRBJ2-7; D remains ambiguous. Germline V lookup: CDR1 DFQATT, CDR2 SNEGSKA (reference sequence). V gave up 0 bases and J gave up 2 bases, with 17 bases separating them. There are 16 residues in the CDR3. The CDR3: CSARDFGSRPTYEQYF. CDR3 nucleotides: TGCAGTGCTAGAGATTTTGGCAGCAGACCGACCTACGAGCAGTACTTC.

The chain combines TRBV6-6 with TRBJ2-3, with 9 bases lining up with TRBD1. V lost 5 bases to trimming and J lost 4 bases; unmatched junction nucleotides: 10. The CDR3 consists of 16 residues. The germline gives CDR1 MNHNY, CDR2 SVGAGI (reference sequence). This chain's CDR3 is CASSRGQGVYSDTQYF. The CDR3 coding sequence is TGTGCCAGCAGTAGGGGACAGGGTGTTTACTCAGATACGCAGTATTTT.